A single count supports the clone carrying this T cell receptor beta chain. The antigen is not known. Looked up from germline, CDR1 is SEHNR and CDR2 is FQNEAQ (reference sequence). V was pared by 5 bases and J by 4 bases, with 13 bases of the junction left unmatched. This CDR3 has 17 amino acids. The data originate from a study of T-cell memory formation after mild COVID-19. Overall study: Among the donors, TCR clusters were largely specific to each donor.

A single record per CDR3 protein comes from TCRdb applying MiXCR to the 5' RACE reads. In the table there are about 620,000 distinct CDR3 sequences, about a sixth of which are singletons. Overall study findings and caveats: Largely, contracting CD4+ clones fell within CM and EM, and contracting CD8+ clones within EMRA.

The chain is built from TRBV7-9 and TRBJ2-3, with 9 bases that match TRBD2. This receptor was taken from an adult woman who had mild COVID-19 (a few samples of this study predate the infection). Cell type and time point are not known. Sequenced material: PBMCs or a T cell subset sorted from them (not recorded which). The CDR3 region is CASSPKGLAFVSDTQYF. CDR3 nucleotide sequence: TGTGCCAGCAGCCCAAAGGGACTAGCTTTTGTCTCAGATACGCAGTATTTT. Based on the CDR3 plus reference TRBV7-9 and TRBJ2-3, the full variable domain is DTGVSQNPRHKITKRGQNVTFRCDPISEHNRLYWYRQTLGQGPEFLTYFQNEAQLEKSRLLSDRFSAERPKGSFSTLEIQRTEQGDSAMYLCASSPKGLAFVSDTQYFGPGTRLTVL.